The 10 T cell receptor beta chains given below trace back to one sample, sequenced in a study of a mutant IDH1 vaccine in newly diagnosed glioma. Clones were sequenced by immunoSEQ multiplex PCR, and TCRdb holds only the in-frame ones, with some missing. This sample carries 50,000 to 65,000 clones, 65% to 80% of them seen once, and the ten largest clones take approximately 1.8%. The sample's time point: baseline, week 1 (first vaccination visit). This sample's treatment: pre-vaccination baseline after standard-of-care therapy. The starting material was PBMCs, obtained from a glioma patient treated with radiotherapy, temozolomide or both. All receptors come from a woman in her forties with glioma.

The V gene is TRBV5-4, the J gene TRBJ2-7; no definite D call. Germline-derived CDR1 and CDR2 are SGHNT and YYREEE (reference sequence). CDR3 length equals 13 residues. With 4 bases removed from V and 3 bases from J, the gap between germline ends came to 11 bases. This CDR3 reads CASSPVGHYEQYF. CDR3 nucleotides: TGTGCCAGCAGCCCCGTCGGTCACTACGAGCAGTACTTC.

CDR3 coding DNA: TGTGCCAGCAGCGTGAACTCCGGGAGGCACGTTGAAGCTTTCTTT. It codes for CASSVNSGRHVEAFF. The V gene is TRBV6-5, the J gene TRBJ1-1; D is ambiguous. The CDR3 has 15 amino acids. The germline CDR1 and CDR2 sequences are MNHEY and SVGAGI. V gave up 6 bases and J gave up 7 bases, with 21 bases separating them.

This chain uses TRBV30 with TRBJ1-1; D remains ambiguous. This CDR3 region has 12 residues. V lost 2 bases and J 11 bases, leaving 15 bases between the germline ends. Germline V gene data show CDR1 as GTSNPN and CDR2 as SVGIG (reference sequence). CDR3 sequence reads: CAWSLTSMSAFF. The CDR3 DNA sequence: TGTGCCTGGAGTCTAACGTCCATGAGCGCTTTCTTT.

This clone occurred once. CDR3 DNA: TGTGCCAGTGACCCGGGACAGGGATACAATGAGCAGTTCTTC. Its translation is CASDPGQGYNEQFF. The chain employs TRBV6-1 and TRBJ2-1; 9 bases fit TRBD1. The CDR3 is 14 amino acids. After removal of 9 bases from V and 4 bases from J, the junction contained 7 bases not matched to a gene. Germline values: CDR1 MNHNS, CDR2 SASEGT.

The V call is TRBV2, the J call TRBJ2-7; D is perhaps TRBD2 (5 bases). Germline V gene sequence: CDR1 SNHLY, CDR2 FYNNEI. With 6 bases removed from V and 4 bases from J, the gap between germline ends came to 16 bases. CDR3 length equals 14 residues. In DNA form, the CDR3 reads TGTGCCAGCAGACTAGGCCCCACCTATTACGAGCAGTACTTC. Translation gives CASRLGPTYYEQYF.

CDR3 loop: CASSPGVPDTQYF. Written as DNA, the CDR3 is TGTGCCAGCTCACCAGGGGTACCAGATACGCAGTATTTT. V and J are TRBV18 and TRBJ2-3; D is uncertain. The germline CDR1 and CDR2 sequences are KGHSH and LQKENI. The CDR3 consists of 13 residues. The V end was cut by 2 bases, the J end by 4 bases, with 7 bases between. The variable domain in full, completed from reference TRBV18 and TRBJ2-3, reads NAGVMQNPRHLVRRRGQEARLRCSPMKGHSHVYWYRQLPEEGLKFMVYLQKENIIDESGMPKERFSAEFPKEGPSILRIQQVVRGDSAAYFCASSPGVPDTQYFGPGTRLTVL.

V and J are TRBV9 and TRBJ1-2, with 7 nucleotides matching TRBD1. The ends lost 4 bases at V and 4 bases at J; junction bases unmatched: 7. There are 14 residues in the CDR3. The germline V gene encodes CDR1 SGDLS and CDR2 YYNGEE. The CDR3 reads CASSPSGTAYGYTF. The CDR3 nucleotides are TGTGCCAGCAGCCCTTCCGGGACAGCCTATGGCTACACCTTC.

The chain has TRBV9 and TRBJ1-1, with no clear D. Germline V CDR1 and CDR2: SGDLS, YYNGEE. Between the trimmed V and J ends, which lost 2 bases and 1 base, there was a span of 9 bases. The CDR3 is 14 amino acids. CDR3 DNA sequence: TGTGCCAGCAGCGTCGGGTGGAAGAACACTGAAGCTTTCTTT. Protein product: CASSVGWKNTEAFF.

V usage is TRBV2 and J usage is TRBJ2-1, with TRBD2 identical over 9 bases. The CDR3 consists of 16 residues. Germline CDR1 and CDR2: SNHLY and FYNNEI. V trimming: 4 bases; J trimming: 0 bases; junction bases outside the gene matches: 4. CDR3 in amino acids: CASSGGSGGSYNEQFF. CDR3 nucleotides: TGTGCCAGCAGTGGGGGTAGCGGGGGCTCCTACAATGAGCAGTTCTTC.

The chain couples TRBV12-5 to TRBJ2-3, with 7 bases matching TRBD1. This CDR3 has 16 residues. With 6 bases clipped from V and 3 bases from J, the junction kept 12 bases outside the gene matches. Germline assignment: CDR1 LGHNT and CDR2 FRNRAP. For the CDR3, the DNA is TGTGCTAGTGGCCCGAGTGTGACAGGGCTGACAGATACGCAGTATTTT. It yields the protein CASGPSVTGLTDTQYF.